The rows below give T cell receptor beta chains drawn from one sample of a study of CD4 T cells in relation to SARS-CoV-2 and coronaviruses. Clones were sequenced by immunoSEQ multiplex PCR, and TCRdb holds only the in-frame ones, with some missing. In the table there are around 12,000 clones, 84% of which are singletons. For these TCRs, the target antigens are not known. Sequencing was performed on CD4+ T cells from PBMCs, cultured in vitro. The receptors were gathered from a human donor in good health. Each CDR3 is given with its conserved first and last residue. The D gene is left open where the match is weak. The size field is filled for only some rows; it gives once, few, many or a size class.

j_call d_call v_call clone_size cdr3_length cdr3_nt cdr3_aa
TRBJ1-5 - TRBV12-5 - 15 TGTGCTAGTGGTTTAGACACAGGGACCGGACAGCCCCAGCATTTT CASGLDTGTGQPQHF
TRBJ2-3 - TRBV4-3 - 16 TGCGCCAGCAGCCAAGAGGTTGCGGGGCGCACAGATACGCAGTATTTT CASSQEVAGRTDTQYF
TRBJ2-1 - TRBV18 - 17 TGTGCCAGCTCACCATACCTCACGGGGGCCCACTACAATGAGCAGTTCTTC CASSPYLTGAHYNEQFF
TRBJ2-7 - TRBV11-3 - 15 TGTGCCAGCAGTCGCGTCGGACGGAGCTCCTACGAGCAGTACTTC CASSRVGRSSYEQYF
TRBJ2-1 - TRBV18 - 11 TGTGCCAGCTCACCGGACAGTGAGCAGTTCTTC CASSPDSEQFF
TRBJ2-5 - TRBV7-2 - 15 TGTGCCAGCAGCTTACGGAGGGGGGTGGTAGTTACCCAGTACTTC CASSLRRGVVVTQYF
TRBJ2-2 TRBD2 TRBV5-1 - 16 TGCGCCAGCAGCTTAAAGCGGGAGGGCCGAACCGGGGAGCTGTTTTTT CASSLKREGRTGELFF
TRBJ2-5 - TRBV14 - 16 TGTGCCAGCAGCCAAGAAGGTCGGGGGTACCAAGAGACCCAGTACTTC CASSQEGRGYQETQYF
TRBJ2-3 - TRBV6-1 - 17 TGTGCCAGCAGTGAGAGAAGAACAGGACTAATCCAAGATACGCAGTATTTT CASSERRTGLIQDTQYF
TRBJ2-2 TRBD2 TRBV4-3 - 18 TGCGCCAGCAGCCAAGGGGGGACTAGCGGGGCTATGGCCGGGGAGCTGTTTTTT CASSQGGTSGAMAGELFF
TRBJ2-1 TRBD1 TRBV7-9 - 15 TGTGCCAGCAGCTTAAGTGAGACAGGGAACAATGAGCAGTTCTTC CASSLSETGNNEQFF
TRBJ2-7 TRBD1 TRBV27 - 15 TGTGCCAGCACCCCCCGGGGGACAGGGGAGTACGAGCAGTACTTC CASTPRGTGEYEQYF
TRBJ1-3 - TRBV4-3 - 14 TGCGCCAGCAGCCCTTCCCAGCACGGAAACACCATATATTTT CASSPSQHGNTIYF
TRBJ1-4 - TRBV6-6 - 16 TGTGCCAGCAGTTACTCAGGGAGCGCAACTAATGAAAAACTGTTTTTT CASSYSGSATNEKLFF
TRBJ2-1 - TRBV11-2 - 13 TGTGCCAGCAGCCAGAAGGGATCGAATGAGCAGTTCTTC CASSQKGSNEQFF
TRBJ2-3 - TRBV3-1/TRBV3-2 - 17 TGTGCCAGCAGCCAAGATCTTGGGGACTCCTCCCCAGATACGCAGTATTTT CASSQDLGDSSPDTQYF
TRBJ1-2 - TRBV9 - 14 TGTGCCAGCAGCCAGGACGGCTGGCGCTATGGCTACACCTTC CASSQDGWRYGYTF
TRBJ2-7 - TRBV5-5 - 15 TGTGCCAGCAGCCTCCGTGGGGGTTTAACCTACGAGCAGTACTTC CASSLRGGLTYEQYF
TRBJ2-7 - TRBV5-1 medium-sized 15 TGCGCCAGCTCCCTCCTGCCAGGGAGTGGGGGCGAGCAGTACTTC CASSLLPGSGGEQYF
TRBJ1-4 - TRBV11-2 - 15 TGTGCCAGCAGCCACCCTGAATGGTCGGGCGAAAAACTGTTTTTT CASSHPEWSGEKLFF
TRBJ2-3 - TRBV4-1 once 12 TGCGCCAGCAGCCAGGAAGAGTATACGCAGTATTTT CASSQEEYTQYF
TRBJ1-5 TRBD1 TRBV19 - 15 TGTGCCAGTAGTTTGGCAGGGGGTCTTAAGCAGCCCCAGCATTTT CASSLAGGLKQPQHF
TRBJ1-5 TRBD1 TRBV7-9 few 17 TGTGCCAGCAGCCCATTACTACCGGGACAGGGGGTTCAGCCCCAGCATTTT CASSPLLPGQGVQPQHF
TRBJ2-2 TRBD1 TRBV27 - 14 TGTGCCAGCAGACGGAGACAGGGTACCGGGGAGCTGTTTTTT CASRRRQGTGELFF
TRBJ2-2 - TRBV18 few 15 TGTGCCAGCTCACCACGACTAGTTCGCACCGGGGAGCTGTTTTTT CASSPRLVRTGELFF